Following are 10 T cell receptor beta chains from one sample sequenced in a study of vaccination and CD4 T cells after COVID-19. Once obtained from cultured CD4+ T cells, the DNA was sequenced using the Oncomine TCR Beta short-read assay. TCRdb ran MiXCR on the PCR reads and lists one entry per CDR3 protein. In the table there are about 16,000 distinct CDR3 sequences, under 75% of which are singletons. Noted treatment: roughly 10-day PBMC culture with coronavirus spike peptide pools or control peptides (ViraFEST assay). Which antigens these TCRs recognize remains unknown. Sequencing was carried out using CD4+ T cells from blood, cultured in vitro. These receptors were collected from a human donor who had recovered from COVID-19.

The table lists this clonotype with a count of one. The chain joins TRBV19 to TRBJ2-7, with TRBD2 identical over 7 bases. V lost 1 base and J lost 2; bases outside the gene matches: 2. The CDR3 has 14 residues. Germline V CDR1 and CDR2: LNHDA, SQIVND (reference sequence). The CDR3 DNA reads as TGTGCCAGTAGTATAGTGGGGGGGACCTACGAGCAGTACTTC. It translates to CASSIVGGTYEQYF. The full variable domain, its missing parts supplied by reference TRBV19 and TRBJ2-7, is DGGITQSPKYLFRKEGQNVTLSCEQNLNHDAMYWYRQDPGQGLRLIYYSQIVNDFQKGDIAEGYSVSREKKESFPLTVTSAQKNPTAFYLCASSIVGGTYEQYFGPGTRLTVT.

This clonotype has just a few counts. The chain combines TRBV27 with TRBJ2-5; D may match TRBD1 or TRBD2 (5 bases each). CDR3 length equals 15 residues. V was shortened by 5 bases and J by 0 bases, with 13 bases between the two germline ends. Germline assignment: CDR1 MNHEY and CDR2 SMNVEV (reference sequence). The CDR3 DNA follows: TGTGCCAGCAGTCTGGGGACCTCGTACCAAGAGACCCAGTACTTC. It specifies CASSLGTSYQETQYF.

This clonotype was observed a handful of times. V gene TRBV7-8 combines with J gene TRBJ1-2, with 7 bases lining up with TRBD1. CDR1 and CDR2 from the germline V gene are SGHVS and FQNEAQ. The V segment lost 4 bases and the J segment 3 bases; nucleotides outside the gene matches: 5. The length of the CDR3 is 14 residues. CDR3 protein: CASSSRQGHYGYTF. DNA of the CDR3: TGTGCCAGCAGCTCTCGACAGGGCCACTATGGCTACACCTTC. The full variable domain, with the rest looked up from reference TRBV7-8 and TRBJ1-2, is GAGVSQSPRYKVAKRGQDVALRCDPISGHVSLFWYQQALGQGPEFLTYFQNEAQLDKSGLPSDRFFAERPEGSVSTLKIQRTQQEDSAVYLCASSSRQGHYGYTFGSGTRLTVV.

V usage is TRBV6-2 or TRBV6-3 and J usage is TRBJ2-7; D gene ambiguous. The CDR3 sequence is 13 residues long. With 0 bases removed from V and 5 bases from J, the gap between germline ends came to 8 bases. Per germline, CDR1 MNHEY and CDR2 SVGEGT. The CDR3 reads CASSYSIPNEQYF. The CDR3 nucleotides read TGTGCCAGCAGTTACTCGATCCCAAACGAGCAGTACTTC.

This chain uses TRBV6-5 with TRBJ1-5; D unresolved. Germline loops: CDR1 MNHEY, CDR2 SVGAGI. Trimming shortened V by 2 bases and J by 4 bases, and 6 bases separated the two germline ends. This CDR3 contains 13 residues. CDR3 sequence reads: CASSYGGNQPQHF. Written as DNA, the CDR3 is TGTGCCAGCAGTTACGGTGGGAATCAGCCCCAGCATTTT.

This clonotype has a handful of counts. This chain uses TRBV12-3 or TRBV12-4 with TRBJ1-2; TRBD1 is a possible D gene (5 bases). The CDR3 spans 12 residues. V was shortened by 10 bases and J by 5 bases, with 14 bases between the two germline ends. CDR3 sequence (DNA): TGTGCCACCAGCTTGGCAGGGTATGGCTACACCTTC. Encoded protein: CATSLAGYGYTF.

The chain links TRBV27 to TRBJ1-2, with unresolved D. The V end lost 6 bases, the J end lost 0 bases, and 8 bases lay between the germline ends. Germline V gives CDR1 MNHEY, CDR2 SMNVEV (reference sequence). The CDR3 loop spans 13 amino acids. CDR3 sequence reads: CASSPMTNYGYTF. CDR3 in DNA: TGTGCCAGCAGCCCCATGACTAACTATGGCTACACCTTC.

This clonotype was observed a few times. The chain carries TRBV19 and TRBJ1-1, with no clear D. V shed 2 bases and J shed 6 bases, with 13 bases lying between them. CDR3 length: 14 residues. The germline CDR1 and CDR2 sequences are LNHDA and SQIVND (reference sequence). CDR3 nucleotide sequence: TGTGCCAGTAGTATAAGGACCCGTGCCCCTGAAGCTTTCTTT. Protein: CASSIRTRAPEAFF.

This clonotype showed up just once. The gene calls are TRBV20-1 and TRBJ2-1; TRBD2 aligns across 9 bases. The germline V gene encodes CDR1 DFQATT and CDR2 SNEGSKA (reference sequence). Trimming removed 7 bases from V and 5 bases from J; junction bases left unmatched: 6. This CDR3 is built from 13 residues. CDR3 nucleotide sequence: TGCAGTGGGTTTCTAGCGGGGAACAATGAGCAGTTCTTC. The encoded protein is CSGFLAGNNEQFF.

As DNA, the CDR3 is TGTGCCAGCAGCGAAGGGGAATACTCCTCCATATATTTT. Amino acid sequence: CASSEGEYSSIYF. The chain joins TRBV14 to TRBJ1-3; D might be TRBD1 (5 bases). Germline V CDR1 and CDR2: SGHDN, FVKESK. The CDR3 spans 13 residues. V gave up 5 bases and J gave up 11 bases, with 16 bases separating them.